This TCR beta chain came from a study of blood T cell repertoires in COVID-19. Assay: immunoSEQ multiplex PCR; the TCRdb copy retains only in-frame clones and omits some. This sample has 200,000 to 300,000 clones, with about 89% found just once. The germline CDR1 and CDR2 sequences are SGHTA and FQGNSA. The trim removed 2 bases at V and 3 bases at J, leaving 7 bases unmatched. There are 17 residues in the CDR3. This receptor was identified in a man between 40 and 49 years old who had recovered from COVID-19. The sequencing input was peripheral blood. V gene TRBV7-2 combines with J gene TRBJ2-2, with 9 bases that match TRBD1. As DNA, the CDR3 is TGTGCCAGCAGCTTACGAGCCGGGACAGGGTACACCGGGGAGCTGTTTTTT. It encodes CASSLRAGTGYTGELFF.